The 20 T cell receptor beta chains given below trace back to one sample, sequenced in a study of shared clonotypes between healthy human individuals. Generated by immunoSEQ multiplex PCR, the TCRdb table keeps only in-frame clones and is missing some. The table lists about 490,000 clones, 76% of them singletons. The sample comprised PBMCs. The receptors were gathered from a woman aged 40 to 50 in good health. Some clones in this sample may be carry-over from other donors' samples.

The rearrangement joins TRBV30 to TRBJ2-7; 9 nucleotides agree with TRBD2. After removal of 4 bases from V and 4 bases from J, the junction contained 11 bases not matched to a gene. Germline V gene data show CDR1 as GTSNPN and CDR2 as SVGIG (reference sequence). The length of the CDR3 is 15 residues. DNA for the CDR3: TGTGCCTGGACCCCAGGAGGCGGGAGGGCGTACGAGCAGTACTTC. Its translation: CAWTPGGGRAYEQYF.

This chain links TRBV6-5 with TRBJ2-1; 10 nucleotides agree with TRBD2. V lost 0 bases, J lost 10 bases, and 9 bases stayed unmatched. Looked up from germline, CDR1 is MNHEY and CDR2 is SVGAGI. CDR3 length: 16 residues. The CDR3 nucleotides are TGTGCCAGCAGTTACTCGGCTAGCGGGGGAATTGCCGAGCAGTTCTTC. Translated: CASSYSASGGIAEQFF.

The chain uses TRBV20-1 and TRBJ2-1; no reliable D call. The CDR3 spans 11 residues. Germline CDR1 reads DFQATT; CDR2 reads SNEGSKA (reference sequence). Here the CDR3 DNA reads TGCAGGGCCGGAATATACAATGAGCAGTTCTTC. Amino acids: CRAGIYNEQFF.

The chain couples TRBV5-1 to TRBJ2-1; 11 bases match TRBD2. Germline V lookup: CDR1 SGHRS, CDR2 YFSETQ. The CDR3 is 15 amino acids. Losses at the gene ends were 8 bases for V and 8 bases for J; bases not matched to a gene: 12. The CDR3 nucleotides are TGCGCCAGTGCCAAAACTAGCGGGAGCTTCGATGAGCAGTTCTTC. Translated, it gives CASAKTSGSFDEQFF.

This rearrangement joins TRBV4-1 to TRBJ2-2, with 7 bases identical to TRBD2. Germline V gene data show CDR1 as MGHRA and CDR2 as YSYEKL. Germline trimming cut 0 bases from V and 6 bases from J; bases unmatched to any gene: 16. This CDR3 has 19 amino acids. Written as DNA, the CDR3 is TGCGCCAGCAGCCAAGATAAAGGACGAGGAGCGGGACTCGCCGGGGAGCTGTTTTTT. Protein sequence: CASSQDKGRGAGLAGELFF.

J is TRBJ1-1 and V is TRBV7-9; a possible D gene is TRBD1 (5 bases). V lost 1 base to trimming and J lost 5 bases, with 14 bases between them. This CDR3 contains 15 residues. Germline loops: CDR1 SEHNR, CDR2 FQNEAQ (reference sequence). CDR3 sequence (DNA): TGTGCCAGCAGCTTAGTTACTGGGGCGGGGACTGAAGCTTTCTTT. Its protein is CASSLVTGAGTEAFF.

A few counts support this clone. This chain links TRBV27 with TRBJ1-1; tentative D call: TRBD1 (5 bases). Germline CDR1 reads MNHEY; CDR2 reads SMNVEV (reference sequence). Trimming removed 6 bases from V and 1 base from J, with 12 bases in between. This CDR3 region has 14 residues. As DNA, the CDR3 is TGTGCCAGCAGGTTAAGGGGCGAGAACACTGAAGCTTTCTTT. The encoded protein is CASRLRGENTEAFF.

As regards this clone: Other nucleotide sequences from this sample produce the same CDR3. The chain joins TRBV29-1 to TRBJ1-1; D is perhaps TRBD1 (5 bases). Trimming took 4 bases from V and 7 from J, leaving 19 bases between them. The CDR3 length is 14 residues. Germline CDR1 SQVTM, CDR2 ANQGSEA. The CDR3: CSVVLTRGGIEAFF. CDR3 bases: TGCAGCGTTGTCCTAACACGGGGCGGGATTGAAGCTTTCTTT.

The chain recombines TRBV7-8 with TRBJ2-2; D tentatively fits TRBD1 or TRBD2 (5 bases each). Trimming removed 4 bases at V and 4 bases at J, with 13 bases between. CDR3 size: 15 residues. The germline V gene encodes CDR1 SGHVS and CDR2 FQNEAQ. The CDR3 sequence: CASSSQRGSTGELFF. The CDR3 DNA sequence: TGTGCCAGCAGCTCCCAGAGGGGTAGCACCGGGGAGCTGTTTTTT. The complete variable domain, with remaining parts taken from reference TRBV7-8 and TRBJ2-2, reads GAGVSQSPRYKVAKRGQDVALRCDPISGHVSLFWYQQALGQGPEFLTYFQNEAQLDKSGLPSDRFFAERPEGSVSTLKIQRTQQEDSAVYLCASSSQRGSTGELFFGEGSRLTVL.

CDR3 sequence: CASSFGNQPQHF. The CDR3 DNA reads TGTGCCAGCAGTTTCGGAAATCAGCCCCAGCATTTT. The chain couples TRBV28 to TRBJ1-5, with D unresolved. The CDR3 loop spans 12 amino acids. V was shortened by 3 bases and J by 4 bases, with 4 bases between the two germline ends. Germline V gene data show CDR1 as MDHEN and CDR2 as SYDVKM. The whole variable domain, remainder taken from reference TRBV28 and TRBJ1-5, is DVKVTQSSRYLVKRTGEKVFLECVQDMDHENMFWYRQDPGLGLRLIYFSYDVKMKEKGDIPEGYSVSREKKERFSLILESASTNQTSMYLCASSFGNQPQHFGDGTRLSIL.

This clone was seen more than once but under ten times. With a far larger clone one base away, a read error is the likely cause. The chain combines TRBV7-3 with TRBJ2-1; a possible D gene is TRBD2 (6 bases). This CDR3 is 13 amino acids long. The germline gives CDR1 SGHTA, CDR2 FQGTGA. The CDR3 DNA is TGTGCCAGCAGCTTAGCTAGCGACAATGAGCAGCTCTTC. Translated: CASSLASDNEQLF. The entire variable domain, with the rest obtained from reference TRBV7-3 and TRBJ2-1, is as follows: GAGVSQTPSNKVTEKGKYVELRCDPISGHTALYWYRQSLGQGPEFLIYFQGTGAADDSGLPNDRFFAVRPEGSVSTLKIQRTERGDSAVYLCASSLASDNEQLFGPGTRLTVL.

The chain couples TRBV29-1 to TRBJ2-7; a weak D match, TRBD2 (6 bases). The CDR3 loop spans 13 amino acids. Trimming cost V 5 bases and J 2 bases, with 13 bases left between them. The germline V gene has CDR1 SQVTM and CDR2 ANQGSEA. The CDR3 reads CSVSRGNAYEQYF. CDR3 sequence (DNA): TGCAGCGTTTCTCGGGGGAACGCCTACGAGCAGTACTTC.

The rearrangement joins TRBV29-1 to TRBJ2-3, with 7 bases that match TRBD2. V lost 2 bases, J lost 2 bases, and 4 bases stayed unmatched. From germline, CDR1 is SQVTM and CDR2 ANQGSEA. The CDR3 has 14 residues. DNA of the CDR3: TGCAGCGTTGAAAAAGGGACTACCACAGATACGCAGTATTTT. Translation: CSVEKGTTTDTQYF.

This clone was recorded at least ten times. Other DNA sequences of this sample code for an identical CDR3. The rearrangement joins TRBV7-3 to TRBJ2-3, with 10 positions matching TRBD1. The CDR3 sequence is 14 residues long. Looked up from germline, CDR1 is SGHTA and CDR2 is FQGTGA. The trim removed 5 bases at V and 5 bases at J, leaving 4 bases unmatched. CDR3 DNA: TGTGCCAGCAGCCTGGGACAGGGGAGAGATACGCAGTATTTT. The encoded protein is CASSLGQGRDTQYF.

The chain combines TRBV2 with TRBJ1-5, with D possibly matching TRBD1 (5 bases). Germline lookup yields CDR1 SNHLY and CDR2 FYNNEI. The CDR3 length is 14 residues. Trimming stripped 8 bases from V and 1 base from J, with 12 bases between. For the CDR3, the DNA is TGTGCCAGCGCGCAGGGTATAAGCAATCAGCCCCAGCATTTT. Its translation: CASAQGISNQPQHF.

V gene TRBV29-1 combines with J gene TRBJ2-5, with TRBD2 matching 9 bases. The junction had 3 bases not matched to a gene; V was cut back by 5 bases and J by 5 bases. Germline V gives CDR1 SQVTM, CDR2 ANQGSEA. The CDR3 extends over 12 amino acids. CDR3 sequence (DNA): TGCAGCGTTTACACTAGCGGGGAGACCCAGTACTTC. Its protein is CSVYTSGETQYF.

The CDR3 is CASASFSGANVLTF. Here the CDR3 DNA reads TGCGCCAGCGCCAGCTTCTCTGGGGCCAACGTCCTGACTTTC. This rearrangement joins TRBV4-1 to TRBJ2-6, with D hard to call. The CDR3 contains 14 residues. CDR1 and CDR2 (germline): MGHRA, YSYEKL. Trimming took 8 bases from V and 0 from J, leaving 8 bases between them.

The chain carries TRBV7-6 and TRBJ1-5, with a possible D match to TRBD1 (6 bases). This CDR3 is 15 amino acids long. Germline CDR1 and CDR2: SGHVS and FNYEAQ. V lost 5 bases, J lost 4 bases, and 15 bases lay in between. The CDR3 DNA sequence: TGTGCCAGCAGCCCGGGGGGGGGCGCGAATCAGCCCCAGCATTTT. Translation: CASSPGGGANQPQHF. The variable domain in full, with the rest retrieved from reference TRBV7-6 and TRBJ1-5, is GAGVSQSPRYKVTKRGQDVALRCDPISGHVSLYWYRQALGQGPEFLTYFNYEAQQDKSGLPNDRFSAERPEGSISTLTIQRTEQRDSAMYRCASSPGGGANQPQHFGDGTRLSIL.

This clone has only a few counts. The chain couples TRBV6-6 to TRBJ1-2; D is possibly TRBD1 (5 bases). The CDR3 loop spans 13 amino acids. The germline V gene encodes CDR1 MNHNY and CDR2 SVGAGI (reference sequence). Trimming took off 7 bases at V and 4 bases at J, with 13 bases between the two ends. The CDR3 DNA follows: TGTGCCAGCATGAGACAGCTTGGCTATGGCTACACCTTC. Protein: CASMRQLGYGYTF.

V usage is TRBV4-3 and J usage is TRBJ2-2, with D possibly TRBD2 on 5 matching bases. The CDR3 has 14 residues. The V gene lost 0 bases and the J gene lost 5 bases, with 7 bases spanning the gap. Germline lookup yields CDR1 LGHNA and CDR2 YSLEER. The CDR3 is CASSQERGTGELFF. The CDR3 DNA follows: TGCGCCAGCAGCCAAGAACGCGGGACCGGGGAGCTGTTTTTT.